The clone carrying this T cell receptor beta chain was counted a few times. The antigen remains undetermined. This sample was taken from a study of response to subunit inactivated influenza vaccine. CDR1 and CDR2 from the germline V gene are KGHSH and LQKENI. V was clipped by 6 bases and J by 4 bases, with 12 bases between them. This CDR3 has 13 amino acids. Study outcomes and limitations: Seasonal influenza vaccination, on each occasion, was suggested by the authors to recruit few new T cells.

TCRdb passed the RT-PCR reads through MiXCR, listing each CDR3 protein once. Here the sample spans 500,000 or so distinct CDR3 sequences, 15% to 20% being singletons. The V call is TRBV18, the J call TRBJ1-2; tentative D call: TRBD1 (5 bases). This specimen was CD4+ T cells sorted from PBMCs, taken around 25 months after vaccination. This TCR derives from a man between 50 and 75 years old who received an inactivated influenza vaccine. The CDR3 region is CASSGTEFYGYTF. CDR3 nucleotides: TGTGCCAGCTCCGGGACCGAATTCTATGGCTACACCTTC.